The 16 T cell receptor beta chains presented below share a single source sample, sequenced in a study of blood T cells in healthy people across ages. A J-beta primer mix and a sample-barcoded 5' primer were used in a second PCR of about 7 to 11 cycles. Each CDR3 protein is one row after TCRdb ran MiXCR on the 5' RACE reads. The table records more than 800,000 distinct CDR3 sequences, 29% of them present only once. Specimen: blood. These receptors all come from a woman older than 75 in good health.

This clonotype showed up many times. The rearrangement joins TRBV21-1 to TRBJ2-4; the table calls TRBD2, which could not be checked here. TRBV21-1 corresponds to a pseudogene. The CDR3 is made up of 18 amino acids. The CDR3 coding sequence is TGTGCCAGCAGCTACGCAGGAGCTAGCGGGGGGGCCTTAGACATTCAGTACTTC. Its protein is CASSYAGASGGALDIQYF.

The sample holds many counts of this clonotype. The J gene is TRBJ2-1, the V gene TRBV5-6, with D perhaps TRBD1 (5 bases). Germline assignment: CDR1 SGHDT and CDR2 YYEEEE. There are 14 residues in the CDR3. The V end was cut by 5 bases, the J end by 5 bases, with 14 bases between. CDR3 loop: CASSPIDSNNEQFF. CDR3 coding DNA: TGTGCCAGCAGTCCAATCGACAGCAACAATGAGCAGTTCTTC.

This clonotype came up a few times. The rearrangement links TRBV2 to TRBJ2-7; TRBD1 aligns across 7 bases. The CDR3 loop spans 13 amino acids. V trimming: 5 bases; J trimming: 5 bases; junction bases outside the gene matches: 6. CDR1 is SNHLY, CDR2 FYNNEI, per germline. The CDR3, as DNA: TGTGCCAGCAGTAAGGGACAGTCCCACGAGCAGTACTTC. This translates into CASSKGQSHEQYF.

This clonotype was seen a single time. This sequence joins TRBV7-8 and TRBJ2-1; 7 nucleotides align to TRBD1. The tail of the sequence fits TRBJ2-7 better, so the J call may be wrong. The length of the CDR3 is 16 residues. From germline, CDR1 is SGHVS and CDR2 FQNEAQ. The CDR3 reads CASSSQTGSSNNEQYF. CDR3 nucleotide sequence: TGTGCCAGCAGTTCCCAGACAGGGAGCTCCAACAATGAGCAGTACTTC.

This clonotype was seen at least ten times. The chain recombines TRBV7-2 with TRBJ2-5, with 8 positions matching TRBD1. The length of the CDR3 is 16 residues. Germline lookup yields CDR1 SGHTA and CDR2 FQGNSA. Losses at the gene ends were 5 bases for V and 4 bases for J; bases not matched to a gene: 12. The CDR3 region is CASSTQPGQGRETQYF. The CDR3, as DNA: TGTGCCAGCAGCACCCAACCCGGACAGGGAAGAGAGACCCAGTACTTC.

For this clonotype: A much more abundant neighbour one base away suggests this may be a read error. This CDR3 is CVSSVGRANYGYTF. The CDR3, as DNA: TGTGTCAGCAGTGTGGGCAGAGCTAACTATGGCTACACCTTC. V gene TRBV2 combines with J gene TRBJ1-2; no reliable D call. The CDR3 is 14 residues long. Germline V gene data show CDR1 as SNHLY and CDR2 as FYNNEI.

This clonotype has a count of ten or more. The chain links TRBV10-1 to TRBJ2-7; 9 bases line up with TRBD1. With V trimmed by 2 bases and J by 6 bases, 5 bases remained unmatched. The CDR3 is 14 amino acids. The germline gives CDR1 WNHNN, CDR2 SYGVQD (reference sequence). For the CDR3, the DNA is TGCGCCAGCAGTGAGGCGAACAGGGGGCGCGAGCAGTACTTC. The encoded protein is CASSEANRGREQYF.

The chain joins TRBV2 to TRBJ1-2; the match to TRBD1 covers 9 bases. Trimming cost V 6 bases and J 10 bases; bases outside gene matches: 6. The germline CDR1 and CDR2 sequences are SNHLY and FYNNEI. CDR3 size: 12 residues. CDR3 bases: TGTGCCAGCAGCGATCGGACAGGGGCCTACACCTTC. Its translation is CASSDRTGAYTF.

This clonotype was recorded at least ten times. The chain is built from TRBV5-1 and TRBJ2-3; D is uncertain. The germline V and J ends were trimmed by 0 bases and 2 bases, with 13 bases remaining between them. CDR1 and CDR2 (germline): SGHRS, YFSETQ. CDR3 length: 16 amino acids. The CDR3 coding sequence is TGCGCCAGCAGCTTGGAGACTCCCTCTCTCACAGATACGCAGTATTTT. It translates to CASSLETPSLTDTQYF.

On this clonotype: One junction end does not reproduce the germline sequence, and a read error may be involved. CDR3 sequence: CAISKSRDNQETQYF. The CDR3, as DNA: TGTGCCATCAGTAAGTCGCGGGACAACCAAGAGACCCAGTACTTC. V usage is TRBV10-3 and J usage is TRBJ2-5, with D perhaps assigned TRBD1 or TRBD2 (6 bases each). CDR3 length: 15 amino acids. The V gene's germline CDR1 is ENHRY and CDR2 SYGVKD.

A remark on this clonotype: A read error may explain this, as a much larger clone is one base away. This chain joins TRBV14 and TRBJ1-6; 8 nucleotides match TRBD1. Germline values: CDR1 SGHDN, CDR2 FVKESK. The CDR3 loop spans 14 amino acids. DNA of the CDR3: TGTGCCAGCAGCCTCGGACAGGGCAGTTCACCCCCCCACTTT. As protein: CASSLGQGSSPPHF.

As regards this clonotype: A much larger clonotype is one base distant, so this may be a read error. The chain has TRBV4-3 and TRBJ2-3; D might be TRBD1 (6 bases). The CDR3 extends over 16 amino acids. Germline V lookup: CDR1 LGHNA, CDR2 YSLEER. The CDR3 reads CASSQVAGIRTETQYF. CDR3 nucleotide sequence: TGCGCCAGCAGCCAAGTCGCCGGAATTAGGACAGAGACGCAGTATTTT.

As regards this clonotype: A much bigger clone sits one base away, suggesting this may be a read error. In DNA form, the CDR3 reads TGTGCCAGCAGCTCCCCTGGACTAGCGGGGGGGAAAAACGAGCAGTTCTTC. Translating gives CASSSPGLAGGKNEQFF. The chain employs TRBV7-2 and TRBJ2-1; the match to TRBD2 covers 15 bases. Per the germline V gene, CDR1 is SGHTA and CDR2 is FQGNSA. Germline trimming cut 4 bases from V and 10 bases from J; bases unmatched to any gene: 11. The CDR3 is 17 residues long.

With respect to this clonotype: A read error may produce the germline difference seen at one junction end. The chain employs TRBV6-2 or TRBV6-3 and TRBJ1-5, with 12 bases identical to TRBD1. There are 16 residues in the CDR3. Germline CDR1 is MNHEY and CDR2 is SVGEGT. DNA for the CDR3: TGTGCCGGCAGGCCGGGACAGGGGGCTATTTATCAGCCCCAGCATTTT. It translates to CAGRPGQGAIYQPQHF.

V gene TRBV7-2 combines with J gene TRBJ1-6; 7 bases are a match to TRBD1. The V and J ends lost 4 bases and 7 bases, in that order; junction bases with no gene match: 7. Germline values: CDR1 SGHTA, CDR2 FQGNSA. This CDR3 region has 15 residues. CDR3 sequence (DNA): TGTGCCAGCAGCTCAGGGGGGGCCATCAATTCACCCCTCCACTTT. Translating gives CASSSGGAINSPLHF.

This clonotype has a count of ten or more. The genes are TRBV28 and TRBJ2-3; 9 positions match TRBD2. The J segment lost 6 bases and the V segment lost 0 bases, leaving 13 bases of the junction unmatched. Germline CDR1 reads MDHEN; CDR2 reads SYDVKM. The length of the CDR3 is 18 residues. In DNA, the CDR3 is TGTGCCAGCAGTTTATGGGGCCGCTGGCGGGGGGGACCGGATACGCAGTATTTT. The encoded protein is CASSLWGRWRGGPDTQYF. Looking up the rest from reference TRBV28 and TRBJ2-3 gives the full variable domain: DVKVTQSSRYLVKRTGEKVFLECVQDMDHENMFWYRQDPGLGLRLIYFSYDVKMKEKGDIPEGYSVSREKKERFSLILESASTNQTSMYLCASSLWGRWRGGPDTQYFGPGTRLTVL.